The present T cell receptor beta chain was sequenced within a study of T-cell memory formation after mild COVID-19. As for the study in general: TCR clusters showed largely donor specificity. General study results and limits: The SARS-CoV-2 specificity of second-wave clones reaching peak at day 37 remained unverified. Several responding clones turned up in pre-infection memory, indicating that cross-reactive memory may have taken part.

Looked up from germline, CDR1 is SGHVS and CDR2 is FQNEAQ. The CDR3 is 17 residues long. V was shortened by 4 bases and J by 0 bases, with 18 bases between the two germline ends. TCRalpha and TCRbeta libraries used 5'RACE with constant-segment primers and UMIs. TCRdb re-derived calls from the 5' RACE reads in MiXCR, one entry per CDR3 protein. The sample has 550,000 to 600,000 distinct CDR3 sequences, about 18% seen once. With regard to this clonotype: Antigen specificity is unknown.

The origin of this receptor is an adult woman who had mild COVID-19 (a few samples of this study predate the infection). Cell type and time point are not known. The chain employs TRBV7-8 and TRBJ1-1; tentatively, D is TRBD1 (6 bases). Source material: PBMCs or a T cell subset sorted from them (not recorded which). The CDR3 is CASSSTPGQAMNTEAFF. The DNA for the CDR3 is TGTGCCAGCAGCTCGACACCGGGACAAGCAATGAACACTGAAGCTTTCTTT.